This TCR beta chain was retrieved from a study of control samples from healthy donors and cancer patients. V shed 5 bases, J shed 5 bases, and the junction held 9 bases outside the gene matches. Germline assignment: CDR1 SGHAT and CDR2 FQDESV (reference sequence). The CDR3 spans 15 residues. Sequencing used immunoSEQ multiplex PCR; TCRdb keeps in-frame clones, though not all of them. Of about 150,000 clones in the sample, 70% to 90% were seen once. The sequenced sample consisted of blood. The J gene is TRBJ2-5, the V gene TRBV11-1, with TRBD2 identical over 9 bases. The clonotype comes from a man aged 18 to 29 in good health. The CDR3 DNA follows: TGTGCCAGCAGCGCGCAGCGGGGGGCCGCGGAGACCCAGTACTTC. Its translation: CASSAQRGAAETQYF.